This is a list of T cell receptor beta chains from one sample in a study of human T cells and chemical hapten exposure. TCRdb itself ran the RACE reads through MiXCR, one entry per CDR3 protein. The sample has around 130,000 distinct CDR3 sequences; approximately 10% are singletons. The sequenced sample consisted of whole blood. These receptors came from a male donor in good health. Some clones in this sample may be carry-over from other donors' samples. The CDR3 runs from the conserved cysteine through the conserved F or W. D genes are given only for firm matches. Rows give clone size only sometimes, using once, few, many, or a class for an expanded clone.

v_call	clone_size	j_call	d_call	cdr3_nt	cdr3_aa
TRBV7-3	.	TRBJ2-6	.	TGTGCCAGCAGCTTGCTAGGTACTGGGGCCAACGTCCTGACTTTC	CASSLLGTGANVLTF
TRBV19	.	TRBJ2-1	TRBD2	TGTGCCAGTAGTTTCGGGACTAGCGGGAGCCTAGACAATGAGCAGTTCTTC	CASSFGTSGSLDNEQFF
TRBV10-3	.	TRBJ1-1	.	TGTGCCATCAGTGAGGCCGACACTGAAGCTTTCTTT	CAISEADTEAFF
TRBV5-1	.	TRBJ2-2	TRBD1	TGCGCCTGCAGCACTGGACAGGGCGTAGGTACCGGGGAGCTGTTTTTT	CACSTGQGVGTGELFF
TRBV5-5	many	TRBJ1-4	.	TGTGCCAGCAGCTACTCAGAACCGCCTAATGAAAAACTGTTTTTT	CASSYSEPPNEKLFF
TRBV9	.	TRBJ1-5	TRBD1	TGTGCCAGCAGCGGAGGGACAGGAAGCAATCAGCCCCAGCATTTT	CASSGGTGSNQPQHF
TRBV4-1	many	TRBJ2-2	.	TGCGCCAGCAGCCAGCCGGACACGGGAACGAACACCGGGGAGCTGTTTTTT	CASSQPDTGTNTGELFF
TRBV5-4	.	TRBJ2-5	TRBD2	TGTGCCAGCAGTGAACGGACTAGCCAAGAGACCCAGTACTTC	CASSERTSQETQYF
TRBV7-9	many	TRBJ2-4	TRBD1	TGTGCCAGCAGCTCGACAGGGGACTACATTCAGTACTTC	CASSSTGDYIQYF
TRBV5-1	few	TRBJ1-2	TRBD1	TGCGCCAGCAGCTCGGGACAGGGGTCTGCTGGCTACACCTTC	CASSSGQGSAGYTF
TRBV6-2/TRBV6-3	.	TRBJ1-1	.	TGTCCCAGCAGCCCCGGACCGGGTAGACCTGAAGCTTTCTTT	CPSSPGPGRPEAFF
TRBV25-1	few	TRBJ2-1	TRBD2	TGTGCCAGCAGTGATCCCGGACTAGCGGGAGCTCTCTCCTACAATGAGCAGTTCTTC	CASSDPGLAGALSYNEQFF
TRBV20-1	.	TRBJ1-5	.	TGCAGTGCTAGAGATGGGACCTCCCAGCAGCCCCAGCATTTT	CSARDGTSQQPQHF
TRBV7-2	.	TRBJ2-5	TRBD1	TGTGCCAGCAGCTCTAGGGACAGGAGGTCAGAAGAGACCCAGTACTTC	CASSSRDRRSEETQYF
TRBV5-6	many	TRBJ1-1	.	TGTGCCAGCAGCTTGGGGGGATCAAATGAAGCTTTCTTT	CASSLGGSNEAFF
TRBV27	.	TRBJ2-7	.	TGTGCCAGCAGTCGGGACGTCGCTGGGGGCGAGCAGTACTTC	CASSRDVAGGEQYF
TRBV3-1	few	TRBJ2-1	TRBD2	TGTGCCAGCAGCCAACTACTAGCGGGGGGAGACAATGAGCAGTTCTTC	CASSQLLAGGDNEQFF
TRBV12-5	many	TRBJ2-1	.	TGTGCTAGTGGTTTGGTACTTCGGGGGGCGAATGAGCAGTTCTTC	CASGLVLRGANEQFF
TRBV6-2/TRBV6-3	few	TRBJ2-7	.	TGTGCCAGCAGTTACAACGGGACTGCCTACTCCTACGAGCAGTACTTC	CASSYNGTAYSYEQYF
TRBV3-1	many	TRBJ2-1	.	TGTGCCAGCAGCCCCCTCTTAGCAGGTCGGGGATACAATGAGCAGTTCTTC	CASSPLLAGRGYNEQFF
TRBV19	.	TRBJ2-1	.	TGTGCCAGTAGTGTCCGGGAGAGTAATGAGCAGTTCTTC	CASSVRESNEQFF
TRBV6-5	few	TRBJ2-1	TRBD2	TGTGCCAGCATCGGGACTACCTACAATGAGCAGTTCTTC	CASIGTTYNEQFF
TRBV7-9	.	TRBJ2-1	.	TGTGCCAGCAGCTCCCGGAACGTCTACAATGAGCAGTTCTTC	CASSSRNVYNEQFF
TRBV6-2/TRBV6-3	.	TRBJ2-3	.	TGTGCCAGCAGTCTAGCATTGGCAGATACGCAGTATTTT	CASSLALADTQYF
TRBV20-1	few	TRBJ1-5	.	TGCAGTGCTAGAGGTGGGAGTCAGCCCCAGCATTTT	CSARGGSQPQHF
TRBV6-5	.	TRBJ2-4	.	TGTGCCAGCAGTTATAAGGTCGGGGAAAACATTCAGTACTTC	CASSYKVGENIQYF
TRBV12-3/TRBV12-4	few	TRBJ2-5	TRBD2	TGTGCCAGCAAGACTAGCGGGGGCGGACAAGAGACCCAGTACTTC	CASKTSGGGQETQYF
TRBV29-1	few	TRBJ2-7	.	TGCAGCGTTAGTTGGGGCTACGAGCAGTACTTC	CSVSWGYEQYF
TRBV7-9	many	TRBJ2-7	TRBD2	TGTGCCAGCAGCTCTAGCGGGAGGGAGGACGAGCAGTACTTC	CASSSSGREDEQYF
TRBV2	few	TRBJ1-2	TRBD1	TGTGCCAGCAGTGAAGTTGGGACAGGGCAAGGAGGTGGCTACACCTTC	CASSEVGTGQGGGYTF
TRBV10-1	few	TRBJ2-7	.	TGCGCCAGCAGCCAACAGAGCTCCTACGAGCAGTACTTC	CASSQQSSYEQYF
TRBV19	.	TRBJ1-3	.	TGTGCCAGTAGCCCGCTGCCTTCTGGAAACACCATATATTTT	CASSPLPSGNTIYF
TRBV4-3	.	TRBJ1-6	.	TGCGCCAGCAGCCAAGACAGGGACTATAATTCACCCCTCCACTTT	CASSQDRDYNSPLHF
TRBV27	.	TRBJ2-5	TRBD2	TGTGCCAGCAGAGGACTAGCGGGAGGAGAGACCCAGTACTTC	CASRGLAGGETQYF
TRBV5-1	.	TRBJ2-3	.	TGCGCCAGCAGGTCCCGACAGATGGGGGTAGATACGCAGTATTTT	CASRSRQMGVDTQYF
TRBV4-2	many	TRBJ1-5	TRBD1	TGTGCCAGCAGCTCCTGGACAGGGGGCGCTTATCAGCCCCAGCATTTT	CASSSWTGGAYQPQHF
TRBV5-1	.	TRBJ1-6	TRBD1	TGCGCCAGCCAAGGGACAGATACCTCACCCCTCCACTTT	CASQGTDTSPLHF